The rows below give T cell receptor beta chains drawn from one sample of a study of breast tumors, draining lymph nodes, adjacent tissues. A single record per CDR3 protein comes from TCRdb applying MiXCR to the multiplex PCR reads. The table lists approximately 210,000 distinct CDR3 sequences, about 32% of them singletons. Input material: axillary lymph node tissue. Receptors originate from a female donor with breast cancer. Some clones in this sample may be carry-over from other donors' samples. The CDR3 runs from the conserved cysteine through the conserved F or W. Fields, in order: V gene, clone size, J gene, D gene, CDR3 protein, CDR3 DNA. D genes are given only for firm matches. Where a row states a size, it is once, few, many or the class of an expanded clone; other rows omit it.

>TRBV9|many|TRBJ2-5|.
CASSGTGTQETQSF
TGTGCCAGCAGCGGAACAGGGACACAAGAGACCCAGTCCTTC
>TRBV6-2/TRBV6-3|many|TRBJ2-7|TRBD1
CASSHGTGSYEQYF
TGTGCCAGCAGTCACGGGACAGGTTCCTACGAGCAGTACTTC
>TRBV29-1|many|TRBJ2-4|.
CSAPWGDIQYF
TGCAGCGCGCCGTGGGGGGACATTCAGTACTTC
>TRBV12-3/TRBV12-4|few|TRBJ2-7|TRBD2
CASSLPAGGEQYF
TGTGCCAGCAGCTTGCCCGCGGGGGGAGAGCAGTACTTC
>TRBV6-1|few|TRBJ2-1|TRBD2
CASSHPNLAGGYNEQFF
TGTGCCAGCAGTCACCCCAACCTAGCGGGAGGATACAATGAGCAGTTCTTC
>TRBV5-1|many|TRBJ1-5|TRBD1
CASSPGDRGVSNQPQHF
TGCGCCAGCAGCCCCGGGGACAGGGGAGTAAGTAATCAGCCCCAGCATTTT
>TRBV15|many|TRBJ2-3|TRBD2
CATSRDTGLAPLGTDTQYF
TGTGCCACCAGCAGAGATACGGGACTAGCGCCACTTGGGACAGATACGCAGTATTTT
>TRBV7-2|many|TRBJ2-5|TRBD1
CASSAMNRDSPLAETQYF
TGTGCCAGCAGCGCAATGAACCGGGACAGCCCATTGGCGGAGACCCAGTACTTC
>TRBV10-3|.|TRBJ1-4|.
CATRLAGEKLFF
TGTGCCACAAGACTAGCGGGAGAAAAACTGTTTTTT
>TRBV4-3|.|TRBJ2-2|.
CASSQEGVTGELFF
TGCGCCAGCAGCCAAGAAGGGGTAACCGGGGAGCTGTTTTTT
>TRBV29-1|.|TRBJ2-5|TRBD2
CSSRTSGRRETQYF
TGCAGCAGTAGGACTAGCGGGAGAAGGGAGACCCAGTACTTC
>TRBV5-1|many|TRBJ2-2|TRBD2
CASSLSGSEAGELFF
TGCGCCAGCAGCTTGAGCGGGAGTGAGGCCGGGGAGCTGTTTTTT
>TRBV19|many|TRBJ2-1|.
CASSIEGTDDNEQFF
TGTGCCAGTAGTATAGAGGGGACGGATGACAATGAGCAGTTCTTC
>TRBV6-5|many|TRBJ2-7|TRBD2
CASMPPSGRVYEQYF
TGTGCCAGCATGCCCCCCAGCGGGAGGGTCTACGAGCAGTACTTC
>TRBV24-1|.|TRBJ2-1|.
CATSCELGDNEQFF
TGTGCCACCAGCTGCGAGTTGGGAGACAATGAGCAGTTCTTC
>TRBV5-1|many|TRBJ1-4|.
CASSYSGATTNEKLFF
TGCGCCAGCAGTTATTCAGGGGCGACAACTAATGAAAAACTGTTTTTT
>TRBV6-2/TRBV6-3|many|TRBJ1-3|.
CASSYGGAGNTIYF
TGTGCCAGCAGTTACGGAGGGGCTGGAAACACCATATATTTT
>TRBV7-2|many|TRBJ2-1|TRBD2
CASTPAGSGRAVNEQFF
TGTGCCAGCACCCCAGCGGGTAGCGGGAGGGCCGTCAATGAGCAGTTCTTC
>TRBV11-2|once|TRBJ2-1|TRBD2
CASSFGGGRANEQFF
TGTGCCAGCAGCTTCGGGGGCGGGAGGGCCAATGAGCAGTTCTTC
>TRBV4-1|many|TRBJ1-2|TRBD1
CASSQSPTGDPFGYTF
TGCGCCAGCAGCCAAAGTCCCACAGGGGACCCTTTTGGCTACACCTTC
>TRBV7-2|.|TRBJ1-1|.
CASSLGGGVVRTEAFF
TGTGCCAGCAGCTTAGGGGGCGGGGTAGTAAGGACTGAAGCTTTCTTT
>TRBV24-1|.|TRBJ1-2|TRBD1
CATSDGGTGGRDLGYTF
TGTGCCACCAGTGATGGGGGGACAGGGGGCCGGGATCTCGGCTACACCTTC
>TRBV4-3|many|TRBJ2-2|TRBD1
CASSPTGGGGNTGELFF
TGCGCCAGCAGCCCGACAGGGGGCGGGGGCAACACCGGGGAGCTGTTTTTT
>TRBV12-3/TRBV12-4|many|TRBJ2-1|TRBD2
CASSLTGRGLASVTEQFF
TGTGCCAGCAGCCTGACTGGGAGGGGTCTAGCTTCCGTTACTGAGCAGTTCTTC
>TRBV5-1|many|TRBJ2-5|TRBD1
CASSRTGKETQYF
TGCGCCAGCAGCCGGACAGGGAAAGAGACCCAGTACTTC
>TRBV28|.|TRBJ2-6|.
CASSLHSGQANVLTF
TGTGCCAGCAGTTTGCACAGCGGACAAGCCAACGTCCTGACTTTC
>TRBV24-1|many|TRBJ2-4|TRBD1
CATSATGGLGNIQYF
TGTGCCACCAGTGCGACAGGGGGATTGGGAAACATTCAGTACTTC
>TRBV7-3|many|TRBJ2-1|.
CASSLGGANNEQFF
TGTGCCAGCAGCTTGGGCGGGGCCAACAATGAGCAGTTCTTC
>TRBV20-1|many|TRBJ2-1|TRBD2
CSARKPSGSSYNEQFF
TGCAGTGCTAGAAAGCCTAGCGGGAGCTCCTACAATGAGCAGTTCTTC
>TRBV2|.|TRBJ1-1|.
CASSLLLQNEAFF
TGTGCCAGCAGTTTATTGTTACAGAATGAAGCTTTCTTT
>TRBV12-3/TRBV12-4|many|TRBJ1-3|.
CASSLEGDTLSGNTIYF
TGTGCCAGCAGTTTAGAAGGGGACACACTCTCTGGAAACACCATATATTTT
>TRBV4-2|many|TRBJ2-6|.
CASSQEGSGANVLTF
TGTGCCAGCAGCCAAGAGGGTTCTGGGGCCAACGTCCTGACTTTC
>TRBV18|many|TRBJ2-7|TRBD1
CASSISEGADEQYF
TGTGCCAGCTCAATTAGCGAGGGGGCCGACGAGCAGTACTTC
>TRBV2|many|TRBJ2-2|TRBD2
CASTGTRVTGELFF
TGTGCCAGCACCGGGACTAGAGTCACCGGGGAGCTGTTTTTT
>TRBV9|many|TRBJ2-5|TRBD2
CASSVGSGRETQSF
TGTGCCAGCAGCGTAGGTAGCGGGAGGGAGACCCAGTCCTTC
>TRBV7-9|many|TRBJ2-1|.
CASSQVRDAQFF
TGTGCCAGCAGCCAAGTTCGGGACGCACAGTTCTTC
>TRBV6-5|many|TRBJ1-6|.
CASRLGSDGGNSPLHF
TGTGCCAGCAGGCTTGGATCGGACGGGGGGAATTCACCCCTCCACTTT
>TRBV5-4|many|TRBJ1-2|TRBD1
CASSLPTTGGGGYTF
TGTGCCAGCAGCTTGCCCACCACAGGGGGAGGTGGCTACACCTTC
>TRBV7-8|many|TRBJ2-1|.
CASSPRTVSGNEQFF
TGTGCCAGCAGCCCGAGGACAGTGTCAGGCAATGAGCAGTTCTTC
>TRBV6-5|many|TRBJ1-2|TRBD1
CASSPGQGRSGYTF
TGTGCCAGCAGCCCGGGACAGGGAAGATCGGGCTACACCTTC
>TRBV5-4|.|TRBJ1-1|.
CASSLDDPGDLTEAFF
TGTGCCAGCAGCTTGGACGACCCAGGGGATCTCACTGAAGCTTTCTTT
>TRBV14|many|TRBJ2-1|.
CASSQYNEQFF
TGTGCCAGCAGCCAATACAATGAGCAGTTCTTC
>TRBV11-3|.|TRBJ2-3|TRBD2
CASSLAGGVDTQYF
TGTGCCAGCAGCCTAGCGGGAGGGGTAGATACGCAGTATTTT
>TRBV2|many|TRBJ1-4|.
CASSESRSQKLFF
TGTGCCAGCAGTGAAAGTCGTTCCCAGAAACTGTTTTTT
>TRBV7-2|many|TRBJ2-5|.
CASSLGGNQETQYF
TGTGCCAGCAGCTTAGGAGGAAACCAAGAGACCCAGTACTTC
>TRBV19|many|TRBJ1-5|.
CASSDGRPQHF
TGTGCCAGTAGTGACGGTCGGCCCCAGCATTTT
>TRBV20-1|.|TRBJ1-2|.
CSALGESDGYTF
TGCAGTGCGCTAGGGGAATCGGATGGCTACACCTTC
>TRBV7-2|many|TRBJ2-3|TRBD2
CASSSTSGRAKDTQYF
TGTGCCAGCAGCTCGACTAGCGGGAGGGCCAAAGATACGCAGTATTTT
>TRBV24-1|many|TRBJ2-1|TRBD2
CATSDRLAGIGNEQFF
TGTGCCACCAGTGATAGGCTAGCGGGTATTGGCAATGAGCAGTTCTTC
>TRBV6-2/TRBV6-3|many|TRBJ2-7|TRBD2
CASTPVERGYEQYF
TGTGCCAGCACCCCGGTGGAGCGGGGCTACGAGCAGTACTTC
>TRBV28|.|TRBJ2-1|.
CASSQYGGTEQFF
TGTGCCAGCAGTCAATACGGTGGGACCGAGCAGTTCTTC
>TRBV12-3/TRBV12-4|.|TRBJ1-6|TRBD1
CASSLYRGKNSPLHF
TGTGCCAGCAGCTTATACAGGGGGAAGAATTCACCCCTCCACTTT
>TRBV2|many|TRBJ2-3|.
CASSELYPTQYF
TGTGCCAGCAGTGAACTGTACCCTACGCAGTATTTT
>TRBV14|.|TRBJ2-1|.
CASGGPYNEQFF
TGTGCCAGCGGGGGCCCCTACAATGAGCAGTTCTTC
>TRBV7-9|many|TRBJ2-1|TRBD2
CASSFPGRLAGAYNEQFF
TGTGCCAGCAGCTTTCCCGGTCGACTAGCGGGAGCCTACAATGAGCAGTTCTTC
>TRBV12-3/TRBV12-4|.|TRBJ1-1|.
CASSADNMNTEAFF
TGTGCCAGCAGTGCGGACAACATGAACACTGAAGCTTTCTTT
>TRBV4-1|many|TRBJ2-2|TRBD2
CASSLKEAGAAGELFF
TGCGCCAGCAGCCTAAAGGAGGCGGGAGCGGCCGGGGAGCTGTTTTTT
>TRBV19|many|TRBJ1-5|.
CASSRKRQAQNQPQHF
TGTGCCAGTAGTCGGAAGAGACAGGCTCAAAATCAGCCCCAGCATTTT